This TCR beta chain was sequenced for a study of T cells in Graves' hyperthyroidism and ophthalmopathy (dated by TCRdb to about 2019). Study-wide context: Peripheral blood was collected at initial diagnosis, before any treatment. In more than 5 Graves' hyperthyroidism patients, the study also compared T-cell repertoires from thyroid tissue with T-cell repertoires from blood. The 100 or so discovery patients were randomly split 7:3 into training and test sets. Prospective prediction of ophthalmopathy was tested in an independent validation cohort of approximately 19 hyperthyroidism patients and some 17 patients who later progressed to ophthalmopathy. After blood sampling, hyperthyroidism patients were treated with methimazole at a starting dose of 30 mg daily, and ophthalmopathy patients were treated with high-dose intravenous methylprednisolone. The paper reports TCR Vbeta CDR3 sequencing of approximately 140 peripheral blood samples: some 41 ophthalmopathy, fewer than 80 hyperthyroidism and around 17 progressor patients. TCR V-J signatures able to tell the groups apart were searched for in a discovery cohort of around 95 patients, of whom 43 had Graves' ophthalmopathy and around 56 had stable Graves' hyperthyroidism. Beyond this particular receptor, the publication reports: Ophthalmopathy was separated from stable hyperthyroidism by a 13 V-J signature model, with roughly 88% sensitivity and roughly 81% specificity obtained in cross-validation and 80%/75% obtained in testing. In validation, the model predicted progression to ophthalmopathy a median of about 5.9 months before onset, with 65% to 71% sensitivity and 72.22% specificity. Sample size was not statistically predetermined, and investigators were not blinded to group allocation. Most expanded thyroid clonotypes (frequency above 0.001) were also detected in blood, a finding suggesting that blood repertoires may reflect thyroid immune responses.

CDR3 length: 12 amino acids, cysteine to phenylalanine. Only the CDR3 DNA stays, 36 bases, in frame from base 1. Trimming leaves V shorter by 7 bases and J shorter by 8 bases, with the junction holding 5 bases beyond the gene matches. The germline V gene (reference sequence) provides CDR1 DFQATT and CDR2 SNEGSKA. A word on this clonotype: Its antigen is not yet known. No base quality values were provided; no much bigger clone lies one nucleotide off.

The TCR beta CDR3 regions were amplified from the RNA transcripts. The TCR CDR3 was subjected to a first round of RT-PCR using the HTBI primer set and the Qiagen OneStep RT-PCR kit. The libraries were constructed in a second round of multiplex PCR and then size-selected and purified. Libraries were sequenced paired-end with 100 bp reads on an Illumina HiSeq2000. For the original study's pipeline: SOAPnuke was used to process the raw data, removing reads that contained adapters or uncalled bases, had a mean Phred below 15, or lacked an exact match to the constant primer or identifier. COPE v1.2.5 was used to merge high-quality paired reads, and clonotypes were defined as unique nucleotide sequences. MiTCR v1.1 was used to align clonotypes to the IMGT TRBV, TRBD and TRBJ reference segments. Only V-J combinations with frequency above 0.0001, covering about 99% of repertoires, were analysed. A TCS score was defined as the ratio of F50 (clonal expansion) to E x V (chaos), with BLOSUM62-based TCRdist applied between CDR3 peptides within each V-J. Welch's t-statistics and random forest reduced 500 to 550 V-J features to 13, which were used in a naive Bayes classifier (R e1071). The Morisita-Horn index was used to measure how similar the thyroid and blood repertoires were. TCRdb's own reprocessing of the public reads used fastp at Q25 and MiXCR and kept productive beta chains. Identical CDR3 proteins give one entry, which carries the most common genes and DNA. The V and J calls, along with clone size, are taken from TCRdb and not from the paper's own processing. The table for this sample lists hundreds of thousands of distinct CDR3 sequences; around 38% of them were counted only once. About 9% of the sample is taken by the ten largest.

Graves' hyperthyroidism was defined as stable when no progression to ophthalmopathy occurred over 18 months of follow-up. Hyperthyroidism patients were newly diagnosed, had a disease duration of under 2 months, and were aged 18 to 65 years. Exclusion was applied to patients with uncontrolled infections, other autoimmune diseases, pregnancy or lactation. Diagnoses relied on clinical symptoms, serum thyroxine and TRAb, thyroid ultrasound and orbital computed tomography. PBMCs were isolated from 8 to 10 ml of fresh peripheral blood by Ficoll-Paque density gradient centrifugation. Total RNA was extracted with Trizol reagent, and quality was checked on an Agilent 2100 Bioanalyzer.

This chain joins TRBV20-1 to TRBJ1-4; 9 nucleotides in the junction match TRBD1. The source of this sequence is a man between 18 and 35 years old with Graves' hyperthyroidism. The sequenced sample was blood. The nucleotide sequence reads as follows: TGCAGTGGTACCGGGACAGGGGAAAAACTGTTTTTT. It translates as CSGTGTGEKLFF.